What follows describes a single T cell receptor (beta chain). It has no known antigen specificity. No quality values exist for individual bases; no much larger clone is one base distant. In the germline V gene, CDR1 corresponds to SGHVS and CDR2 to FQNEAQ. V drops 5 bases and J drops 3 bases, leaving 11 bases in between. The CDR3 covers 14 residues, taking in both the cysteine and the phenylalanine. Only the CDR3 DNA is retained, 42 bases long and in frame from the first base. The data stem from a study of shared clonotypes between healthy human individuals (TCRdb year 2020). With regard to the full study: Three men and a couple of women, aged 18 to 49 years, made up the cohort. To increase sequencing depth and limit assay-specific biases, TCR repertoire library preparation and sequencing were carried out by different laboratories using diverse techniques. To estimate repertoire size and how much clonotypes are shared between individuals, the study performed deep sequencing of blood TCR repertoires from roughly five healthy adults. For each donor, CD4 naive and CD4 memory were each run on three plates, CD8 naive on two plates, and CD8 memory on one plate. Between about 0.8 and 9 billion PBMCs per donor were obtained by leukapheresis. General findings and caveats noted by the study authors: Larger estimated clonotype richness was generally found for naive subsets than for memory subsets. Because the study included a small number of donors, the genetic and exposure-history diversity represented was limited. Based on pairwise subsampling, the degree of clonotype sharing among donors was expected to be affected by sequencing depth. Compared with non-shared clonotypes, the clonotypes found in all four sorted-subset donors had higher generation probabilities. Rarefaction of sorted-subset datasets indicated incomplete sequencing despite the large sequencing depth. Sampling was restricted to blood, and TCR repertoires in tissue are likely to differ from TCR repertoires in blood. When a few donors were compared, the shared fraction of clonotypes was about 5.5% for naive CD4, around 3.5% for naive CD8, 2.3% for memory CD4, and about 0.36% for memory CD8.

Using the deep immunoSEQ assay, multiplex PCR amplified TCR CDR3 regions from genomic DNA. Genomic DNA extracted from each cell subset was distributed evenly over all wells of several immunoSEQ 96-well plates, and each plate served as one replicate. For sorted subsets, each replicate PCR was loaded with 200 ng genomic DNA, equivalent to some 27,000 T cell genomes. Purified libraries were measured with a Qubit 3.0 fluorometer, size-checked on a Bioanalyzer 2100, and measured again with the KAPA Library Quantification kit. Every immunoSEQ 96-well plate was sequenced on a separate single-read 150-cycle Illumina NextSeq 550 flow cell. Turning to the authors' computational methods: Because the immunoSEQ output held only junctional sequences and lacked quality scores, the filtering could not match the filtering applied to full-length reads. To assign V/J genes and CDR3, sequences were annotated using PyIR, a Python wrapper for IgBLAST v1.9, with IMGT germline references. Reads were removed for weak V/J assignments (E-value above 1e-6), missing CDR3, stop codons, out-of-frame junctions, or ambiguous translated residues. V3J clonotypes were defined as sequences sharing an identical inferred V gene, J gene, and CDR3 amino acid sequence. The percentage overlap between two repertoires was calculated by dividing the number of shared unique clonotypes by the size of the smaller repertoire. RTK rarefaction, the Chao1 estimator, and Recon v2.1 estimates of unobserved clonotypes were used to assess repertoire richness. Generation probabilities for all TCRbeta clonotypes obtained by the gDNA method from a few donors were computed using OLGA. TCRdb took this table from immuneACCESS and kept in-frame rearrangements with V and J called. Such tables lack part of the clones; where checked against another copy, unresolved V genes explain under half of the gap, and the rest is unexplained. The V and J calls and clone size come from that table; D and trimming were worked out from the DNA. The sample table records more than 2,000,000 clones; 90% to 95% of these occur just once. 0.39% of the sample lies in the top ten.

The donors were healthy, HIV-negative adults who had no recently reported acute infections or vaccinations. All donors were Caucasian adults living in Nashville, Tennessee, USA. CD4+ T cells were enriched by magnetic negative selection; naive cells were then positively selected on CD45RA, and the negative fraction formed the memory subset. After blood collection by leukapheresis, PBMCs were isolated using Ficoll-Histopaque density gradient centrifugation and then cryopreserved in the vapor phase of liquid nitrogen. Analytical flow cytometry was used to check the purity and quantity of every magnetically sorted T cell population. Genomic DNA was isolated from every sorted fraction and measured by UV absorbance on a Nanodrop 2000c.

The rearrangement joined TRBV7-8 to TRBJ1-5; the D segment could be TRBD1, given 5 matching bases. The source of this sequence is a man younger than 30 in good health. Some clones in this sample may be carry-over from other donors' samples. The sample consisted of naive CD4+ T cells from PBMCs. The cell subset or site label on this specimen signifies: CD45RA+ positively selected. The nucleotide sequence is given as TGTGCCAGCAGCCCGGGGGGGTCCAATCAGCCCCAGCATTTT. Its protein reads: CASSPGGSNQPQHF.